The 22 T cell receptor beta chains below come from one sample, sequenced in a study of beta chain features in type 1 diabetes. These receptors lack a known antigen. The authors reverse transcribed all of the isolated RNA, so sequencing captured expressed TCRB transcripts. Here immunoSEQ multiplex PCR was the method, and the copy in TCRdb shows in-frame clones only, minus some. The repertoire holds 300,000 to 450,000 clones, with around 9.6% as singletons. The study, taken as a whole, reports: When Type 1 diabetes patients were examined, their TCRB CDR3s proved moderately but significantly shorter in all four CD4+ subsets.

Sequencing was performed on central memory CD4+ T cells from blood. The receptor set was obtained from a man aged 30 to 45 with type 1 diabetes.

This clone was counted at least ten times. This chain connects TRBV7-2 to TRBJ2-4, with a possible D match to TRBD1 (6 bases). CDR1 is SGHTA and CDR2 is FQGNSA in the germline V gene. There are 14 residues in the CDR3. Trimming stripped 5 bases from V and 9 bases from J, with 17 bases between. The CDR3 loop is CASSRGTRLSIQYF. The DNA of the CDR3 is TGTGCCAGCAGCAGAGGGACACGTCTGAGCATTCAGTACTTC.

This clone was observed a few times. The chain couples TRBV2 to TRBJ1-2; 9 nucleotides line up with TRBD1. This CDR3 is 16 amino acids long. Germline V gene sequence: CDR1 SNHLY, CDR2 FYNNEI. J gave up 4 bases and V 1 base, and 7 bases lay outside the gene matches. This chain's CDR3 is CASSEGGQGAVYGYTF. The CDR3 DNA sequence: TGTGCCAGCAGTGAAGGGGGACAGGGCGCTGTCTATGGCTACACCTTC.

This chain joins TRBV6-5 and TRBJ1-1; 7 nucleotides align to TRBD1. Unmatched junction bases numbered 3, after V lost 8 bases and J lost 6 bases. The germline CDR1 and CDR2 sequences are MNHEY and SVGAGI. This CDR3 contains 11 residues. CDR3 protein: CASHRGAEAFF. The DNA of the CDR3 is TGTGCCAGCCACAGGGGCGCTGAAGCTTTCTTT.

This clone has just a few counts. In DNA, the CDR3 is TGCGCCAGCAGCTCGGAGGGACAGTCCTACGAGCAGTACTTC. Residues: CASSSEGQSYEQYF. This rearrangement joins TRBV5-1 to TRBJ2-7, with TRBD1 as a possible D gene (7 bases). Trimming pared 3 bases from V and 1 base from J, leaving 11 bases between. CDR1 is SGHRS and CDR2 is YFSETQ in the germline V gene. This CDR3 is 14 amino acids long. Full variable domain (missing parts from reference TRBV5-1 and TRBJ2-7): KAGVTQTPRYLIKTRGQQVTLSCSPISGHRSVSWYQQTPGQGLQFLFEYFSETQRNKGNFPGRFSGRQFSNSRSEMNVSTLELGDSALYLCASSSEGQSYEQYFGPGTRLTVT.

This clone was seen a handful of times. This chain joins TRBV27 and TRBJ1-4, with a possible D match to TRBD1 (5 bases). The CDR3 is 13 residues long. Germline V gene lookup returns CDR1 MNHEY and CDR2 SMNVEV (reference sequence). Trimming took off 6 bases at V and 7 bases at J, with 12 bases between the two ends. The CDR3: CASRQVVGEKLFF. Here the CDR3 DNA reads TGTGCCAGCAGACAGGTCGTTGGTGAAAAACTGTTTTTT.

The chain joins TRBV2 to TRBJ2-2, with TRBD1 matching over 8 bases. Germline CDR1 is SNHLY and CDR2 is FYNNEI. The V and J ends lost 0 bases and 1 base, in that order; junction bases with no gene match: 7. The CDR3 is made up of 18 amino acids. In DNA, the CDR3 is TGTGCCAGCAGTGAAGCGCTTCCCGGGACAGGGAACACCGGGGAGCTGTTTTTT. Its translation: CASSEALPGTGNTGELFF.

This clone was seen a handful of times. This chain connects TRBV27 to TRBJ1-4; 11 bases are shared with TRBD1. This CDR3 region has 15 residues. Per the germline V gene, CDR1 is MNHEY and CDR2 is SMNVEV (reference sequence). After removal of 9 bases from V and 7 bases from J, the junction contained 10 bases not matched to a gene. CDR3 sequence (DNA): TGTGCCAGTTCCCCGACCGGGACAGGGGGTGAAAAACTGTTTTTT. This gives the protein CASSPTGTGGEKLFF.

The chain recombines TRBV4-1 with TRBJ2-5; D unclear. Trimming shortened V by 4 bases and J by 0 bases, and 6 bases separated the two germline ends. The CDR3 is made up of 13 amino acids. Germline CDR1 MGHRA, CDR2 YSYEKL. CDR3 nucleotides: TGCGCCAGCAGCCTCACGGACCAAGAGACCCAGTACTTC. Protein sequence: CASSLTDQETQYF.

As for this clone: Other DNA sequences of this sample code for an identical CDR3. V gene TRBV18 combines with J gene TRBJ1-5; D not resolved. The V and J ends lost 0 bases and 4 bases respectively, with 7 bases between them. This CDR3 contains 14 residues. Germline CDR1 is KGHSH and CDR2 is LQKENI. The CDR3 here is CASSPPPGNQPQHF. The CDR3 nucleotides are TGTGCCAGCTCACCACCCCCAGGAAATCAGCCCCAGCATTTT.

V and J are TRBV7-2 and TRBJ2-3; maybe TRBD2 (5 bases). The CDR3 extends over 15 amino acids. V was cut by 5 bases and J by 0 bases, with 12 bases left in between. CDR1 is SGHTA, CDR2 FQGNSA, per germline. In nucleotides, the CDR3 is TGTGCCAGCAGCCGGACTCCCCGTAGCACAGATACGCAGTATTTT. Translating it yields CASSRTPRSTDTQYF.

CDR3: CASSFNRGNEQYF. CDR3 DNA sequence: TGTGCCAGCAGCTTTAACAGGGGGAACGAGCAGTACTTC. The chain joins TRBV7-2 to TRBJ2-7; TRBD1 matches at 8 bases. J lost 5 bases, V lost 3 bases, and 3 bases had no gene match. CDR3 length: 13 amino acids. Per germline, CDR1 SGHTA and CDR2 FQGNSA. Using reference TRBV7-2 and TRBJ2-7 for the parts outside the CDR3, the full variable domain is GAGVSQSPSNKVTEKGKDVELRCDPISGHTALYWYRQSLGQGLEFLIYFQGNSAPDKSGLPSDRFSAERTGGSVSTLTIQRTQQEDSAVYLCASSFNRGNEQYFGPGTRLTVT.

This clone has a handful of counts. The chain is built from TRBV15 and TRBJ1-5; D unresolved. Germline V gene sequence: CDR1 LNHNV, CDR2 YYDKDF (reference sequence). Trimming took off 2 bases at V and 7 bases at J, with 6 bases between the two ends. The CDR3 length is 12 residues. The CDR3 spells CATSRTVQPQHF. For the CDR3, the DNA is TGTGCCACCAGCAGAACCGTGCAGCCCCAGCATTTT.

V and J are TRBV5-1 and TRBJ1-5; perhaps TRBD1 as D (6 bases). Between the trimmed V and J ends, which lost 0 bases and 4 bases, there was a span of 14 bases. From germline, CDR1 is SGHRS and CDR2 YFSETQ. CDR3 length: 16 amino acids. The CDR3 DNA sequence: TGCGCCAGCAGCTTGGAGGCAGGGGTAAGGAATCAGCCCCAGCATTTT. As protein: CASSLEAGVRNQPQHF.

The J gene is TRBJ1-1, the V gene TRBV28; D gene uncertain. Trimming cost V 3 bases and J 1 base, with 12 bases left between them. Germline lookup yields CDR1 MDHEN and CDR2 SYDVKM. CDR3 length equals 15 residues. The CDR3 nucleotides are TGTGCCAGCAGTTTCCTGACGCACGCGAACACTGAAGCTTTCTTT. This sequence encodes CASSFLTHANTEAFF.

The chain recombines TRBV2 with TRBJ1-5; a possible D gene is TRBD1 (6 bases). Trimming stripped 8 bases from V and 2 bases from J, with 7 bases between. This CDR3 comprises 12 residues. Germline lookup yields CDR1 SNHLY and CDR2 FYNNEI. The CDR3 nucleotides read TGTGCCAGCGCAGGGGGCAATCAGCCCCAGCATTTT. Encoded protein: CASAGGNQPQHF.

V and J are TRBV28 and TRBJ1-1, with D tentatively TRBD1 (5 bases). The V gene lost 5 bases and the J gene lost 1 base, with 8 bases spanning the gap. Per the germline V gene, CDR1 is MDHEN and CDR2 is SYDVKM. The CDR3 is 13 residues long. Here the CDR3 DNA reads TGTGCCAGCAGTGGGACTGAGAACACTGAAGCTTTCTTT. As protein: CASSGTENTEAFF. Supplemented by reference TRBV28 and TRBJ1-1, the full variable domain reads DVKVTQSSRYLVKRTGEKVFLECVQDMDHENMFWYRQDPGLGLRLIYFSYDVKMKEKGDIPEGYSVSREKKERFSLILESASTNQTSMYLCASSGTENTEAFFGQGTRLTVV.

A few counts support this clone. The chain has TRBV11-2 and TRBJ2-5; D tentatively fits TRBD1 or TRBD2 (5 bases each). Trimming stripped 1 base from V and 5 bases from J, with 8 bases between. Germline V CDR1 and CDR2: SGHAT, FQNNGV. The CDR3 runs 13 residues. The CDR3 loop is CASSLVGTETQYF. For the CDR3, the DNA is TGTGCCAGCAGCTTAGTAGGGACGGAGACCCAGTACTTC.

This clone turned up a few times. The CDR3 loop reads CASSFGTDYEQYF. CDR3 DNA sequence: TGTGCCAGCAGCTTCGGGACAGACTACGAGCAGTACTTC. The chain links TRBV5-6 to TRBJ2-7; 7 nucleotides line up with TRBD1. This CDR3 region has 13 residues. Trimming took 2 bases from V and 3 from J; bases not matched to a gene: 2. Germline V lookup: CDR1 SGHDT, CDR2 YYEEEE.

This clone was found many times. The chain is built from TRBV6-4 and TRBJ2-1; 9 nucleotides line up with TRBD2. The CDR3 runs to 16 residues. The germline V gene encodes CDR1 MRHNA and CDR2 SNTAGT. After removal of 0 bases from V and 4 bases from J, the junction contained 4 bases not matched to a gene. DNA of the CDR3: TGTGCCAGCAGTGACTCGCCTAGCGGGATATACAATGAGCAGTTCTTC. Its translation: CASSDSPSGIYNEQFF.

Comments on this clone: An end of the junction differs from the germline gene, which may be a read error. The chain is built from TRBV2 and TRBJ2-5, with a tentative D call TRBD2 (6 bases). There are 16 residues in the CDR3. The germline gives CDR1 SNHLY, CDR2 FYNNEI. CDR3 nucleotides: TGTGCCAGCAGGGAAGAGTGGCGGGGATACCAAGAGACCCAGTACTTC. Protein product: CASREEWRGYQETQYF.

Many counts were recorded for this clone. J is TRBJ1-2 and V is TRBV9; TRBD1 agrees at 8 bases. The ends lost 0 bases at V and 5 bases at J; junction bases unmatched: 9. CDR1 SGDLS and CDR2 YYNGEE come from the germline V gene. The CDR3 covers 16 residues. CDR3 bases: TGTGCCAGCAGCGTAGGGGGGACAGGTGGGAAGTATGGCTACACCTTC. This translates into CASSVGGTGGKYGYTF. Using reference TRBV9 and TRBJ1-2 for the parts outside the CDR3, the full variable domain is DSGVTQTPKHLITATGQRVTLRCSPRSGDLSVYWYQQSLDQGLQFLIQYYNGEERAKGNILERFSAQQFPDLHSELNLSSLELGDSALYFCASSVGGTGGKYGYTFGSGTRLTVV.

This clone is labeled medium-sized. The V call is TRBV2, the J call TRBJ1-1, with D maybe TRBD1 (6 bases). The germline V and J ends were trimmed by 5 bases and 2 bases, with 12 bases remaining between them. Germline lookup yields CDR1 SNHLY and CDR2 FYNNEI. This CDR3 is 14 amino acids long. The CDR3 sequence: CASSTGLSNTEAFF. The CDR3 DNA reads as TGTGCCAGCAGTACAGGGTTGTCCAACACTGAAGCTTTCTTT.